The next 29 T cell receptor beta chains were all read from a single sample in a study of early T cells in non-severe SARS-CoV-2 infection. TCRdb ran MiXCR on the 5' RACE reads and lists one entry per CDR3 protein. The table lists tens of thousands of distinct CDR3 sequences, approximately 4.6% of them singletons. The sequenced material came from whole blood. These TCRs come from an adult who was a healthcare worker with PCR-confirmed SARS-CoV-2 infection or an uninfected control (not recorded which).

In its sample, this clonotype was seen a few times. Here the CDR3 reads CASSWGRSTDTQYF. DNA for the CDR3: TGTGCCAGCAGTTGGGGGCGGAGCACAGATACGCAGTATTTT. This rearrangement joins TRBV12-3 or TRBV12-4 to TRBJ2-3, with D possibly being TRBD1 (6 bases). The CDR3 has 14 residues. V was pared by 4 bases and J by 0 bases, with 8 bases between.

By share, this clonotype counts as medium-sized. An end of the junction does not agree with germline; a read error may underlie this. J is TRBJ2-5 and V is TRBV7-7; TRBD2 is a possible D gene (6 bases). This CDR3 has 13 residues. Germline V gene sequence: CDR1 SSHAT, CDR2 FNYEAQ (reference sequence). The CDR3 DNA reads TGTGCTAGCAGCCTAGTGCCGGAGGGGACCCAGTACTTC. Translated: CASSLVPEGTQYF.

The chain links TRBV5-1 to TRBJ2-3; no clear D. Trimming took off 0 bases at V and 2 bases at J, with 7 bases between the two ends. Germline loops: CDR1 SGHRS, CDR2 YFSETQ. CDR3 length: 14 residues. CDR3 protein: CASSLEGFTDTQYF. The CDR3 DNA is TGCGCCAGCAGCTTGGAAGGGTTCACAGATACGCAGTATTTT. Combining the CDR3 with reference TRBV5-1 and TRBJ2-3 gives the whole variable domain KAGVTQTPRYLIKTRGQQVTLSCSPISGHRSVSWYQQTPGQGLQFLFEYFSETQRNKGNFPGRFSGRQFSNSRSEMNVSTLELGDSALYLCASSLEGFTDTQYFGPGTRLTVL.

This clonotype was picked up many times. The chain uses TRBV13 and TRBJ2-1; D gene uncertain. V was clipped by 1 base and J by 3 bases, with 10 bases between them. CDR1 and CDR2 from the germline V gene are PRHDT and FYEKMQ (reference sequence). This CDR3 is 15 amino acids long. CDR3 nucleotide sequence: TGTGCCAGCAGCTTAGCCCTAAGAGGCTACAATGAGCAGTTCTTC. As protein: CASSLALRGYNEQFF.

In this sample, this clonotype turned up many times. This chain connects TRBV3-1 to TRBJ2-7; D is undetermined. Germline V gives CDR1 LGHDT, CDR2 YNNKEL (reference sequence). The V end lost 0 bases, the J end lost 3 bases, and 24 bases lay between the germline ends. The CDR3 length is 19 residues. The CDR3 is CASSQDRRPNMRLGYEQYF. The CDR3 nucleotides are TGTGCCAGCAGCCAAGATCGCCGGCCCAATATGAGGCTAGGCTACGAGCAGTACTTC.

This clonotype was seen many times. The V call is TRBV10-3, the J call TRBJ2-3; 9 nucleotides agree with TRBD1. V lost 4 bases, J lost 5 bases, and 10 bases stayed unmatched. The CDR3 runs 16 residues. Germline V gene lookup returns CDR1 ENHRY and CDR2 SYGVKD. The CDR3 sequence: CAISGPQGAGRDTQYF. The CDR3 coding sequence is TGTGCCATCAGTGGACCACAGGGGGCTGGTAGAGATACGCAGTATTTT.

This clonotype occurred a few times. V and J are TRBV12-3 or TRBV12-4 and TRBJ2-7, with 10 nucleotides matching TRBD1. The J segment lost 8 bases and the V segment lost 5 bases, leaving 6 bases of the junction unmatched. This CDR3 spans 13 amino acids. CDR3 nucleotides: TGTGCCAGCAGTCCTCCGGGACAGGGGAAGCAGTACTTC. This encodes CASSPPGQGKQYF.

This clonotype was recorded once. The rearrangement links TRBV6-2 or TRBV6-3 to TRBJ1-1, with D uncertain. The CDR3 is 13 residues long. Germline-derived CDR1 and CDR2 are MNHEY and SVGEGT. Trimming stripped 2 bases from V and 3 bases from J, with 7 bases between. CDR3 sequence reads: CASSYVGDTEAFF. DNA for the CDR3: TGTGCCAGCAGTTACGTTGGGGACACTGAAGCTTTCTTT.

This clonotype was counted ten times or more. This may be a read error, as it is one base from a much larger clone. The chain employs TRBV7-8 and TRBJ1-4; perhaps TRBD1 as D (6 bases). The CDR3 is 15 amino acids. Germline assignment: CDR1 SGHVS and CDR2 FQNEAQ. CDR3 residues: CASRRGAGLNKKLFF. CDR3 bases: TGTGCCAGCAGGAGGGGGGCAGGGCTTAATAAAAAACTGTTTTTT.

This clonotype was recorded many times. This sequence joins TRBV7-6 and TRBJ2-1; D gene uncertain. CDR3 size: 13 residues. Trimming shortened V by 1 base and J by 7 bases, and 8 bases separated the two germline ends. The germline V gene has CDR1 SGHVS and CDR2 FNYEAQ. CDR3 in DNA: TGTGCCAGCAGCTTAGGGCGCTGGAATGAGCAGTTCTTC. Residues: CASSLGRWNEQFF.

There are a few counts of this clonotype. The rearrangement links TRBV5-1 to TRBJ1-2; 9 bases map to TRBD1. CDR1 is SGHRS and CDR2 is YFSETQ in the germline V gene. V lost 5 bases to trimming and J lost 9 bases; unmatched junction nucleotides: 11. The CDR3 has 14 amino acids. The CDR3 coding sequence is TGCGCCAGCAGGTCGGCACAGGGGGCGCGGCGCTACACCTTC. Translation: CASRSAQGARRYTF.

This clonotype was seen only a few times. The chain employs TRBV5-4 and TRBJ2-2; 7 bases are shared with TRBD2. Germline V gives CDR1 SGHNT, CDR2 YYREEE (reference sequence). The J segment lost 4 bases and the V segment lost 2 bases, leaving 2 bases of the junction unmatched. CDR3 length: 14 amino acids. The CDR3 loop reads CASSLAGFTGELFF. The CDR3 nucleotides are TGTGCCAGCAGCTTAGCGGGGTTCACCGGGGAGCTGTTTTTT.

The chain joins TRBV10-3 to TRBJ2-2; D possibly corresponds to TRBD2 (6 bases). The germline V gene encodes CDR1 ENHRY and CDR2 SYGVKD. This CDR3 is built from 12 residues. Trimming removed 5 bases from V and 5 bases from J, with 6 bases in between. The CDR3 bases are TGTGCCATCAGTCGGGAGACCGGGGAGCTGTTTTTT. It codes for CAISRETGELFF.

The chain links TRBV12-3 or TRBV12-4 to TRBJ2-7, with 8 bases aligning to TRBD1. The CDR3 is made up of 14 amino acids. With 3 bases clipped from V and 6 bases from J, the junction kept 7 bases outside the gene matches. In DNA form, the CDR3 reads TGTGCCAGCAGTTTTCTGGACAGGGCCGTCGAGCAGTACTTC. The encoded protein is CASSFLDRAVEQYF.

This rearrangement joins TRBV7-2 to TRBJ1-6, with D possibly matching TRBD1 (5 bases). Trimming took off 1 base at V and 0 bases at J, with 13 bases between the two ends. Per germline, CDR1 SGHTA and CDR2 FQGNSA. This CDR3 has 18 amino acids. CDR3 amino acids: CASSLVGEPSSYNSPLHF. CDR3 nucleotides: TGTGCCAGCAGCTTAGTGGGGGAGCCTAGCTCCTATAATTCACCCCTCCACTTT.

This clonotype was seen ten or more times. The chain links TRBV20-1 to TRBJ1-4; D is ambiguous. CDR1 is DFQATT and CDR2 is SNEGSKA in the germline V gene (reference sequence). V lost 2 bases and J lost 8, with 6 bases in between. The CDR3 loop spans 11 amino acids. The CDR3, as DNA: TGCAGTGCTAGAAAGAAGGAAAAACTGTTTTTT. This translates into CSARKKEKLFF.

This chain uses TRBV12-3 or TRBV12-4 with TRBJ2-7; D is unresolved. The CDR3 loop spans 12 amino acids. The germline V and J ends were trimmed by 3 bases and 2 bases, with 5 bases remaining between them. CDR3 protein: CASSLGTYEQYF. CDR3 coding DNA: TGTGCCAGCAGTTTGGGGACCTACGAGCAGTACTTC.

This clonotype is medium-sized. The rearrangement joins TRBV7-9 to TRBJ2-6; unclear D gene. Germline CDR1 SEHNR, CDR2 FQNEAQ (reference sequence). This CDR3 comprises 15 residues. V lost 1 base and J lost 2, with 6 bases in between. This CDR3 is CASSLEHPGANVLTF. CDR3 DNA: TGTGCCAGCAGCTTAGAACATCCTGGGGCCAACGTCCTGACTTTC.

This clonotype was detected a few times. The CDR3 is CASSLDFGSPLHF. The DNA of the CDR3 is TGTGCCAGCAGCTTAGATTTCGGTTCACCCCTCCACTTT. The chain combines TRBV13 with TRBJ1-6; D ambiguous. CDR1 is PRHDT, CDR2 FYEKMQ, per germline (reference sequence). The CDR3 has 13 residues. The V and J ends lost 1 base and 9 bases respectively, with 7 bases between them.

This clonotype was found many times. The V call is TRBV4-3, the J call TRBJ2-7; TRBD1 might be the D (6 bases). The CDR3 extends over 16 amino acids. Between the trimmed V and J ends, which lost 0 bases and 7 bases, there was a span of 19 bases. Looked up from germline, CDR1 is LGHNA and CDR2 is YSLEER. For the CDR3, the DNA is TGCGCCAGCAGCCAAGATCTAGTCGGCAGGGGTTTTGAGCAGTACTTC. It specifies CASSQDLVGRGFEQYF.

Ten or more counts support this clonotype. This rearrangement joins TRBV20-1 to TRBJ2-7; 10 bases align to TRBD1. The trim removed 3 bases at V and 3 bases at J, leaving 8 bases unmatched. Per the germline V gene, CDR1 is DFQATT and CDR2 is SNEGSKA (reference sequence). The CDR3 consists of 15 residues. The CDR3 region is CSASRSTGGGYEQYF. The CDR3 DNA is TGCAGTGCTAGCAGATCGACAGGGGGCGGCTACGAGCAGTACTTC.

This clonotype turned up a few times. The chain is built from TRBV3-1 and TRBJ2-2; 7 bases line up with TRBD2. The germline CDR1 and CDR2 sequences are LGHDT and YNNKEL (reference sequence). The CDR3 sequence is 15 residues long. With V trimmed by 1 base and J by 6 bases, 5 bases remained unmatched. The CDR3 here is CASSQGGGSAGELFF. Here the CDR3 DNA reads TGTGCCAGCAGCCAAGGGGGAGGGTCCGCCGGGGAGCTGTTTTTT.

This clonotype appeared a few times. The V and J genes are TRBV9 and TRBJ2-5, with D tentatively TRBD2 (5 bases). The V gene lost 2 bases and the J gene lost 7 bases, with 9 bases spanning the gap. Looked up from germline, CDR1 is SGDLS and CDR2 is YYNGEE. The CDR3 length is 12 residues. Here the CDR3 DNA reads TGTGCCAGCAGCGTTTCCGAGGGGACCCAGTACTTC. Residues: CASSVSEGTQYF.

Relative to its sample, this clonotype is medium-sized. The CDR3 is CASSDRNEKLFF. The CDR3 DNA reads as TGTGCCAGCAGTGATCGTAATGAAAAACTGTTTTTT. This rearrangement joins TRBV2 to TRBJ1-4; no clear D gene. This CDR3 comprises 12 residues. The germline V gene has CDR1 SNHLY and CDR2 FYNNEI. The V and J ends lost 3 bases and 4 bases respectively, with 3 bases between them.

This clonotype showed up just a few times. The CDR3 reads CASSGGTGWPGTQYF. CDR3 DNA: TGTGCCAGCAGTGGCGGGACAGGGTGGCCCGGGACCCAGTACTTC. The V and J genes are TRBV6-1 and TRBJ2-5, with 9 bases fitting TRBD1. Germline trimming cut 4 bases from V and 7 bases from J; bases unmatched to any gene: 10. This CDR3 comprises 15 residues. From germline, CDR1 is MNHNS and CDR2 SASEGT.

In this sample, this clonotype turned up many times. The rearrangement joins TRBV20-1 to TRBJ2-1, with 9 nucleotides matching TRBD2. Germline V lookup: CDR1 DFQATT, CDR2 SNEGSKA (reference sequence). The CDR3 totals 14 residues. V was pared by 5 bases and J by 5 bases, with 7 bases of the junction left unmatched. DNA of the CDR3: TGCAGTGCTGACCCCGGGACTAGCAACAATGAGCAGTTCTTC. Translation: CSADPGTSNNEQFF.

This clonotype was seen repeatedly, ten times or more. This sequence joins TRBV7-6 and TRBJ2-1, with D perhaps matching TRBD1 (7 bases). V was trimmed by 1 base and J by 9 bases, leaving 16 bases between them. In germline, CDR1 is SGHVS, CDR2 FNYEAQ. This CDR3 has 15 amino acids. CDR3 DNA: TGTGCCAGCAGCTTAGTCCCAGGGGGGAGTGGTGAGCAGTTCTTC. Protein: CASSLVPGGSGEQFF.

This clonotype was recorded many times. CDR3 sequence: CSVEGGPSSREKLFF. The CDR3 DNA is TGCAGCGTTGAAGGCGGGCCCTCGAGTCGCGAAAAACTGTTTTTT. The rearrangement links TRBV29-1 to TRBJ1-4; D gene uncertain. The CDR3 extends over 15 amino acids. Germline values: CDR1 SQVTM, CDR2 ANQGSEA. Trimming stripped 1 base from V and 8 bases from J, with 17 bases between.

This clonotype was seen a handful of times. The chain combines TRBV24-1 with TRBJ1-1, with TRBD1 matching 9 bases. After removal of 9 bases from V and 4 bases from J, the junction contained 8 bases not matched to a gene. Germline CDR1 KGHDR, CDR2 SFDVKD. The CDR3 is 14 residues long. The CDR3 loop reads CATPKGDRVTEAFF. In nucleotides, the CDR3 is TGTGCCACCCCAAAAGGGGACAGGGTCACTGAAGCTTTCTTT.